This T cell receptor (beta chain) was captured in a study of early T cells in non-severe SARS-CoV-2 infection. Study-level background: Alpha and beta chains were unpaired, from unsorted whole-blood bulk RNA.

This CDR3 spans 15 amino acids. Trimming removed 4 bases at V and 3 bases at J, with 16 bases between. CDR1 and CDR2 from the germline V gene are SGHAT and FQNNGV. Study findings and constraints: Lookups in VDJdb leaned toward anti-spike CD8 responses and missed private and CD4 specificities.

This clonotype has ten or more counts. The antigen is not known. Attachment of unique molecular identifiers to individual cDNA molecules was performed. MiXCR was run by TCRdb on the 5' RACE reads, yielding one entry per CDR3 protein. This sample carries over 45,000 distinct CDR3 sequences, over 5% of them seen once, and the ten largest clones take roughly 4.7%. This chain uses TRBV11-2 with TRBJ2-7, with D perhaps matching TRBD2 (6 bases). The sequence came from an adult who was a healthcare worker with PCR-confirmed SARS-CoV-2 infection or an uninfected control (not recorded which). Sequenced material: whole blood. The CDR3 here is CASSYQSGGIYEQYF. The CDR3 nucleotides are TGTGCCAGCAGCTACCAGTCAGGCGGGATCTACGAGCAGTACTTC.